Listed here is a single TCR beta chain. Its target is unknown. This specimen belongs to a study of CD8 T cells in ankylosing spondylitis. Scientists made TCR beta libraries using quantitative 5'-RACE with molecular barcodes. MiXCR was run by TCRdb on the 5' RACE reads, yielding one entry per CDR3 protein. This sample has 200,000 to 300,000 distinct CDR3 sequences; over 9.5% occur once, and the top ten carry less than 3%. Trimming stripped 2 bases from V and 1 base from J, with 15 bases between. The length of the CDR3 is 17 residues. Regarding the study as a whole: There was a TCR beta motif, made of several highly homologous variants, that appeared characteristic of ankylosing spondylitis blood.

Material for sequencing was blood, either unsorted or a sorted T cell fraction (not recorded which). The sequence was collected from a male donor with ankylosing spondylitis or in good health (not recorded which). The chain combines TRBV12-3 or TRBV12-4 with TRBJ2-1; D is possibly TRBD2 (6 bases). For the CDR3, the DNA is TGTGCCAGCAGTTTATACGGGGGAGCGGCTTCCTACAATGAGCAGTTCTTC. It specifies CASSLYGGAASYNEQFF.